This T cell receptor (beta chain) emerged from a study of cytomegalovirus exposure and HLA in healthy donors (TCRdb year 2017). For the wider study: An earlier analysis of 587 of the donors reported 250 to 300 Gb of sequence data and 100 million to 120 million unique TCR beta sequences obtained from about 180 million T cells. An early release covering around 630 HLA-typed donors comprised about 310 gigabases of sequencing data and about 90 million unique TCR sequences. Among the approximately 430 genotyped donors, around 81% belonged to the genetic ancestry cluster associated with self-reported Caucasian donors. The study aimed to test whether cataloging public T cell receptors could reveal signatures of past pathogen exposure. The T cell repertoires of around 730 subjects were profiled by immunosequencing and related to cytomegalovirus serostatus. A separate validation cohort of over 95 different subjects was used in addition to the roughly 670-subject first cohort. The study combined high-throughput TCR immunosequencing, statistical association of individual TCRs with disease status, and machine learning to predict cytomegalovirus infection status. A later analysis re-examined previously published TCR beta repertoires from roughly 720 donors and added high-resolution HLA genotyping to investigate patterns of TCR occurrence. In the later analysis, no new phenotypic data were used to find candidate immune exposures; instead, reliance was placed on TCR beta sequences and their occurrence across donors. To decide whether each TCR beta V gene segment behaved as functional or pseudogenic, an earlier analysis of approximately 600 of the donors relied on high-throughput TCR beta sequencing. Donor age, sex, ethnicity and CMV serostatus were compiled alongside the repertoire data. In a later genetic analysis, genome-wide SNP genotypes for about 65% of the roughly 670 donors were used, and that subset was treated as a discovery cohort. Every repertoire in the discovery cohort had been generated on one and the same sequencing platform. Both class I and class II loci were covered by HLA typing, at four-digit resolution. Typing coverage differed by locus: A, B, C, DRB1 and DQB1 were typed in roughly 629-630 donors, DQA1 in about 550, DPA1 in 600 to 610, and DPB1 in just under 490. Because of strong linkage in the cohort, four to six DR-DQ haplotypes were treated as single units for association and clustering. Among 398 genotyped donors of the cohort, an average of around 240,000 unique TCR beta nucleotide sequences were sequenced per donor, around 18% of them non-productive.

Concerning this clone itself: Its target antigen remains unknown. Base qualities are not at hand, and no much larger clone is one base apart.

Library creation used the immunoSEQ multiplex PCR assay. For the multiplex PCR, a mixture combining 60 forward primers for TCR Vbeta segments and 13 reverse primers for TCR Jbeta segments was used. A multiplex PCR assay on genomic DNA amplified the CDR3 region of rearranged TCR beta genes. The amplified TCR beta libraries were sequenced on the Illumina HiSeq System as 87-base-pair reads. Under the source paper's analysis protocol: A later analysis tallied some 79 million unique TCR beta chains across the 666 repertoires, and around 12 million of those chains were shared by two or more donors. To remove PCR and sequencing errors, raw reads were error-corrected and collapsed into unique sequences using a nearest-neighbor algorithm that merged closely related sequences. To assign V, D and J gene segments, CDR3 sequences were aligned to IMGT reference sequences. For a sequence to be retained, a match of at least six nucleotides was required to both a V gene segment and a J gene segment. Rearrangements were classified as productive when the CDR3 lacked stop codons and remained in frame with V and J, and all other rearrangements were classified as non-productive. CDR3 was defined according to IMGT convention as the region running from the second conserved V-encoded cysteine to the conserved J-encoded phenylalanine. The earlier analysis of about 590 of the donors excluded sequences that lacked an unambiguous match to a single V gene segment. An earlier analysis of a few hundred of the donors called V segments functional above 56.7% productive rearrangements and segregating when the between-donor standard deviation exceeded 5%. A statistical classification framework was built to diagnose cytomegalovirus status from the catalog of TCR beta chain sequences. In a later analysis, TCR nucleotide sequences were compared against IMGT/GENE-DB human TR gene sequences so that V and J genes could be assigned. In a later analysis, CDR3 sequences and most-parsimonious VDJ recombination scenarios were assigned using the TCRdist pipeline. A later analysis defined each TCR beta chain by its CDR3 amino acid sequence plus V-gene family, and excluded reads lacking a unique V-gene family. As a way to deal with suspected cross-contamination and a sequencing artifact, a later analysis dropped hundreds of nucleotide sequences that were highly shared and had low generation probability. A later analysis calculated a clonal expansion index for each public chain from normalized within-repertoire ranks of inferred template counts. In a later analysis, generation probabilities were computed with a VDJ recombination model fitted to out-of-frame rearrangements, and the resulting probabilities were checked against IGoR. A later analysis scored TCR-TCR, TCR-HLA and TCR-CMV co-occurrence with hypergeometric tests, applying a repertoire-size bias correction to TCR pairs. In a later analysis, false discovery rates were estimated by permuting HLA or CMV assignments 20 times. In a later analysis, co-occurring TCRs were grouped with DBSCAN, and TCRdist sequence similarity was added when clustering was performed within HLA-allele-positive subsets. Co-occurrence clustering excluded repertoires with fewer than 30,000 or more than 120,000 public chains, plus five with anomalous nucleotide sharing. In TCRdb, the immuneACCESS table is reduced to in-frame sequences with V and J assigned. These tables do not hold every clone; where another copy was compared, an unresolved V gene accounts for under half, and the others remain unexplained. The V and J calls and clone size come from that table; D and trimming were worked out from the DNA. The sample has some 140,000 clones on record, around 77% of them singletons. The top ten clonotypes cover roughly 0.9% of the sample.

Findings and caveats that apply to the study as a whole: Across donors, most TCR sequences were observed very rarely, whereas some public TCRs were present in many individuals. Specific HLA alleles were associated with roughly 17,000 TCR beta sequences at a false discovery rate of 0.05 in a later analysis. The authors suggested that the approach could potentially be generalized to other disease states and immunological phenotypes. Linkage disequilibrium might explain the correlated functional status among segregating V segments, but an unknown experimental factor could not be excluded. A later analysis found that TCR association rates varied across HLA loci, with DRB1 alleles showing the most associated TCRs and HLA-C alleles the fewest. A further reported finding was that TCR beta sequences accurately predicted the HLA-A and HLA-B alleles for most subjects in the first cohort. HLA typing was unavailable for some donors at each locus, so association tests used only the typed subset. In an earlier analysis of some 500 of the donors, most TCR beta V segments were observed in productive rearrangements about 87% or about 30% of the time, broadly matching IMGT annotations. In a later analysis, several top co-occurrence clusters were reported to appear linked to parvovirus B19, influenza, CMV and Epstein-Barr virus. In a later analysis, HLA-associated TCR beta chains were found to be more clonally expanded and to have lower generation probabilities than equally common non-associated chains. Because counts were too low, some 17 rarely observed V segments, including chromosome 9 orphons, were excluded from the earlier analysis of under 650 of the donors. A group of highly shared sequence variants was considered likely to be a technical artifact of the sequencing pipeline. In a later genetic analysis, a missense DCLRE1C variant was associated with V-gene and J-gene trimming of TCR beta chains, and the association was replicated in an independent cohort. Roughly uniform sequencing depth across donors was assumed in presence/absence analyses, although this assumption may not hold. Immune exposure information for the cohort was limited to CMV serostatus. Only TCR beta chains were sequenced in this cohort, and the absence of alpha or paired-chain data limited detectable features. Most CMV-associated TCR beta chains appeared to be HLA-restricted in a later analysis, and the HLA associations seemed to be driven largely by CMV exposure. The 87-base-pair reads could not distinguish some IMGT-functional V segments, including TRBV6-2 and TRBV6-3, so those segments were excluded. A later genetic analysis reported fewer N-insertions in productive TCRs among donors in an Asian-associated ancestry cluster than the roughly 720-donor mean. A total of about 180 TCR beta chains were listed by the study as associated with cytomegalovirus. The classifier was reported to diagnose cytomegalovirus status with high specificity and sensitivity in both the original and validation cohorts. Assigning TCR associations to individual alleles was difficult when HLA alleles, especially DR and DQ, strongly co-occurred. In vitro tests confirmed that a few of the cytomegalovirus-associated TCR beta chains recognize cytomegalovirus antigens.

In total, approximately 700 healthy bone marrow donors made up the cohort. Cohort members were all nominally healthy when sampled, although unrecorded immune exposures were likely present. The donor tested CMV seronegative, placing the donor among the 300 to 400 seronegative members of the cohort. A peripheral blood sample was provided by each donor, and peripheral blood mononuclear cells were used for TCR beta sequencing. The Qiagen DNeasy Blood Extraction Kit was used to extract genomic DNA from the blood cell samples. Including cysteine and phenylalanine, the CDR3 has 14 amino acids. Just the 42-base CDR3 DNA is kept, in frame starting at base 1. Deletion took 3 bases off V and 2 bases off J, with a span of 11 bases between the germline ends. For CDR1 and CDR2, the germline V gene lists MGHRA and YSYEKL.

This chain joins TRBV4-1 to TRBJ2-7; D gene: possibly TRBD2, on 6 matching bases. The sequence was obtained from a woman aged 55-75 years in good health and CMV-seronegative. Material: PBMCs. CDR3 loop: CASSQLGGAYEQYF. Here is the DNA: TGCGCCAGCAGCCAGCTAGGAGGGGCCTACGAGCAGTACTTC.